This T cell receptor beta chain was captured by sequencing in a study of vaccination effects on CD4 cells after COVID-19. Study overall: Samples were collected from three convalescent patients early and late following vaccination. Study results and caveats: Early timepoints after infection were absent, and convalescent patients were few in the study.

The germline V and J ends were trimmed by 4 bases and 2 bases, with 15 bases remaining between them. This CDR3 region has 15 residues. Germline V gives CDR1 MDHEN, CDR2 SYDVKM. Comment on this clone: Its target is not known.

The culture ran for approximately 11 days before CD4+ T cells were isolated. A PCR test confirmed that the person had SARS-CoV-2 infection between March and December 2020. Either the BNT162b2 or mRNA-1273 vaccine was given to participants in two doses. Here immunoSEQ multiplex PCR was the method, and the copy in TCRdb shows in-frame clones only, minus some. The sample carries around 50,000 clones, around three quarters recorded once. The receptor was isolated from a human donor who had a prior SARS-CoV-2 infection. The chain joins TRBV28 to TRBJ2-7; D is uncertain. The material was CD4+ T cells from PBMCs cultured without peptide, obtained after COVID-19 vaccination. The CDR3 here is CASSWTLSTAYEQYF. The CDR3 nucleotides are TGTGCCAGCAGTTGGACCCTTAGCACCGCCTACGAGCAGTACTTC.